This TCR beta chain was recovered during a study of blood T cell repertoires in COVID-19. Study information: T cells, B-cell-depleted T cells, or PBMCs provided the cDNA or gDNA that served as material.

In its sample, this clone was seen once. Unmatched junction bases numbered 6, after V lost 0 bases and J lost 5 bases. This CDR3 spans 17 amino acids. The germline CDR1 and CDR2 sequences are MNHEY and SVGEGT. Method: immunoSEQ multiplex PCR; TCRdb's copy keeps in-frame clones and lacks some. Here the sample spans tens of thousands of clones, 88% being singletons. The rearrangement joins TRBV6-2 or TRBV6-3 to TRBJ2-5, with 13 bases that match TRBD2. This clonotype was obtained from a woman aged 55 to 70 with acute or convalescent COVID-19. The specimen sequenced was peripheral blood. The CDR3 loop reads CASSYSLGLAGSETQYF. DNA for the CDR3: TGTGCCAGCAGTTACTCCTTGGGACTAGCGGGAAGCGAGACCCAGTACTTC.